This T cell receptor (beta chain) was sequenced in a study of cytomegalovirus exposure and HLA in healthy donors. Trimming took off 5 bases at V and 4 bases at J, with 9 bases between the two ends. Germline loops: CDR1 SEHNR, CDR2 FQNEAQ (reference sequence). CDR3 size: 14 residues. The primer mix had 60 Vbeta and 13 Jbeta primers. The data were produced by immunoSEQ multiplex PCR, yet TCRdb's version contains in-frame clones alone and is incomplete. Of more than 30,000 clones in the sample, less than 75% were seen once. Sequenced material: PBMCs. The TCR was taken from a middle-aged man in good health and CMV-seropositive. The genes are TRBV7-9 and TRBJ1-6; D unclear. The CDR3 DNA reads TGTGCCAGCAGCCTGGACTCATATAATTCACCCCTCCACTTT. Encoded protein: CASSLDSYNSPLHF. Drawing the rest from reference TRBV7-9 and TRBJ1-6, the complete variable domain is DTGVSQNPRHKITKRGQNVTFRCDPISEHNRLYWYRQTLGQGPEFLTYFQNEAQLEKSRLLSDRFSAERPKGSFSTLEIQRTEQGDSAMYLCASSLDSYNSPLHFGNGTRLTVT.